The source of this T cell receptor beta chain is a study of shared clonotypes between healthy human individuals. Study information: In total, the donors were a couple of women and a few men aged 18 to 49.

There are 14 residues in the CDR3. The V end lost 1 base, the J end lost 5 bases, and 13 bases lay between the germline ends. Per germline, CDR1 GTSNPN and CDR2 SVGIG (reference sequence). Study-wide results and limits: The sharing of about 5% of naive CD4 clonotypes was seen across several donors. Researchers sampled blood only, noting tissue repertoires likely differ.

Repertoires were generated with immunoSEQ multiplex PCR, while TCRdb's copy carries only in-frame clones and drops some. The sample has some 2,100,000 clones, approximately 95% seen once; the top ten hold roughly 0.13%. This clone was seen once. Its specificity is unknown. The origin of this receptor is a man aged 18 to 29 in good health. What was sequenced was naive CD4+ T cells sorted from blood. Regarding subset: CD45RA+ positively selected. This chain uses TRBV30 with TRBJ2-3, with D possibly matching TRBD1 (6 bases). CDR3 in amino acids: CAWSAGQRGDTQYF. CDR3 bases: TGTGCCTGGAGTGCCGGACAGCGAGGAGATACGCAGTATTTT.